The clone carrying this T cell receptor (beta chain) has ten or more counts. According to the study, TCR beta libraries were built with iRepertoire HTBI primers and CDR3-region Arm-PCR. MiXCR, run by TCRdb on the multiplex PCR reads, gives a single entry per CDR3 protein. The data show around 360,000 distinct CDR3 sequences, 15% to 20% seen once. The sample comes from a study of regulatory T cells in long-lasting Graves disease. Germline V gene sequence: CDR1 SGHRS, CDR2 YFSETQ. V shed 0 bases and J shed 2 bases, with 14 bases lying between them. The CDR3 spans 16 residues. Noted time point: newly diagnosed GD, antithyroid drugs for less than 3 months. Making the TCR library involved RNA that had been extracted from PBMCs. This sample also appeared in a second study, on T cells in Graves' hyperthyroidism and ophthalmopathy.

The starting material was peripheral blood mononuclear cells (PBMCs), obtained at new diagnosis, from a patient treated with antithyroid drugs. This TCR was recovered from a woman younger than 30 with Graves disease. The V gene is TRBV5-1, the J gene TRBJ1-2; D is ambiguous. CDR3 amino acids: CASSLDNTPINYGYTF. The DNA for the CDR3 is TGCGCCAGCAGCTTGGACAACACCCCAATCAACTATGGCTACACCTTC.